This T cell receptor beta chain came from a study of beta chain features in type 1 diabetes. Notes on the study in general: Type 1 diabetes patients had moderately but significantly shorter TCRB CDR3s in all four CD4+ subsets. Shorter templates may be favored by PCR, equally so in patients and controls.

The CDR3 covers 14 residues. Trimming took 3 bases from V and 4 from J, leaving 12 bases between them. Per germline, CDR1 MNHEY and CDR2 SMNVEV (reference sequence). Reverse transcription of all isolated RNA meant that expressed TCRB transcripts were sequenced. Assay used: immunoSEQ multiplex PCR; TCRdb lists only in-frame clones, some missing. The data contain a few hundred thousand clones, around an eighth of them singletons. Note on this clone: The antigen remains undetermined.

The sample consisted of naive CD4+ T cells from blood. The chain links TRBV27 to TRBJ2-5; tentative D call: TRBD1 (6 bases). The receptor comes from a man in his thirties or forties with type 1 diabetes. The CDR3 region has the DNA TGTGCCAGCAGTTTGGCAACAGGGAGAGAGACCCAGTACTTC. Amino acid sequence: CASSLATGRETQYF.